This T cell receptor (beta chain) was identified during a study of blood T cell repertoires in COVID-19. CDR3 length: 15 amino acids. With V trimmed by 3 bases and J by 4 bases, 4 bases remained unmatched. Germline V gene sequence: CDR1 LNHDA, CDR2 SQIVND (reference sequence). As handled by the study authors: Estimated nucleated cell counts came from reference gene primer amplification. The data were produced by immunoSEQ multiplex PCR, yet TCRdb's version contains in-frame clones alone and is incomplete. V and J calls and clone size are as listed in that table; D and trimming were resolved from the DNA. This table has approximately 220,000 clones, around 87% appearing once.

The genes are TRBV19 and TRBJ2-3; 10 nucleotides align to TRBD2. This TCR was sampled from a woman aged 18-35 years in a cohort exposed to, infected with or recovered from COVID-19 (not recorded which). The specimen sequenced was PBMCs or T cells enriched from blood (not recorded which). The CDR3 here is CASSILAGVSDTQYF. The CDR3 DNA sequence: TGTGCCAGTAGTATCCTAGCGGGAGTTTCAGATACGCAGTATTTT. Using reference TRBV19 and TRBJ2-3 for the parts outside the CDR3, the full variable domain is DGGITQSPKYLFRKEGQNVTLSCEQNLNHDAMYWYRQDPGQGLRLIYYSQIVNDFQKGDIAEGYSVSREKKESFPLTVTSAQKNPTAFYLCASSILAGVSDTQYFGPGTRLTVL.